The 7 T cell receptor beta chains given below trace back to one sample, sequenced in a study of graft-versus-host responses after intestinal transplantation. These receptors have no known antigen. The table came from immunoSEQ multiplex PCR; TCRdb's copy has only in-frame clones and leaves some out. The profile covers about 96,000 clones, with 90% to 95% appearing a single time and roughly 0.17% taken by the ten largest. Sequences were derived from unstimulated CD4+ T cells sorted from spleen or lymph node cells, sampled before intestinal transplant. The receptors come from a human donor who received an intestinal transplant.

The chain couples TRBV2 to TRBJ1-4, with 11 bases that match TRBD1. With V trimmed by 1 base and J by 7 bases, 5 bases remained unmatched. The CDR3 length is 16 residues. Germline V CDR1 and CDR2: SNHLY, FYNNEI. The CDR3 reads CASSEGTGGGIEKLFF. CDR3 DNA sequence: TGTGCCAGCAGTGAAGGGACAGGGGGCGGTATTGAAAAACTGTTTTTT. The full variable domain, in which reference TRBV2 and TRBJ1-4 provide the parts outside the CDR3, is EPEVTQTPSHQVTQMGQEVILRCVPISNHLYFYWYRQILGQKVEFLVSFYNNEISEKSEIFDDQFSVERPDGSNFTLKIRSTKLEDSAMYFCASSEGTGGGIEKLFFGSGTQLSVL.

The chain uses TRBV7-2 and TRBJ2-4; 9 positions agree with TRBD2. Germline V gene sequence: CDR1 SGHTA, CDR2 FQGNSA. V shed 4 bases and J 0 bases; nucleotides not matched to a gene: 4. The CDR3 consists of 16 residues. CDR3 sequence reads: CASSSASGEAKNIQYF. The CDR3 DNA reads as TGTGCCAGCAGCTCCGCTAGCGGGGAAGCCAAAAACATTCAGTACTTC.

The chain links TRBV4-3 to TRBJ2-3; 7 nucleotides align to TRBD2. Germline loops: CDR1 LGHNA, CDR2 YSLEER. This CDR3 is built from 16 residues. J was trimmed by 2 bases and V by 0 bases; bases with no gene match: 5. CDR3: CASSQEPGLNTDTQYF. In DNA form, the CDR3 reads TGCGCCAGCAGCCAAGAACCGGGACTAAACACAGATACGCAGTATTTT.

The V call is TRBV15, the J call TRBJ2-7, with TRBD2 identical over 9 bases. After removal of 7 bases from V and 5 bases from J, the junction contained 18 bases not matched to a gene. Germline V gives CDR1 LNHNV, CDR2 YYDKDF (reference sequence). The CDR3 consists of 17 residues. The CDR3 DNA sequence: TGTGCCACCAACTCACGCCAAGGGGCGGGGGGGATCCACGAGCAGTACTTC. Protein: CATNSRQGAGGIHEQYF.

The V and J genes are TRBV6-1 and TRBJ2-5; 7 bases are a match to TRBD1. The CDR3 is 13 amino acids. V dropped 6 bases and J dropped 1; count of bases not matched to a gene: 2. The germline gives CDR1 MNHNS, CDR2 SASEGT. CDR3 sequence reads: CASRNRGQETQYF. CDR3 DNA: TGTGCCAGCAGGAACAGGGGCCAAGAGACCCAGTACTTC.

CDR3 loop: CASNVGGESQHF. In DNA, the CDR3 is TGTGCCAGCAACGTGGGGGGAGAGTCCCAGCATTTT. The chain recombines TRBV6-1 with TRBJ1-5; possibly TRBD1 for D (5 bases). Germline-derived CDR1 and CDR2 are MNHNS and SASEGT. Trimming removed 7 bases at V and 11 bases at J, with 15 bases between. This CDR3 has 12 residues.

The chain is built from TRBV2 and TRBJ1-1; no firm D call. The ends were cut back, 2 bases at V and 3 bases at J, with 10 bases in the middle. Germline lookup yields CDR1 SNHLY and CDR2 FYNNEI. This CDR3 comprises 14 residues. CDR3 amino acids: CASSERGPYTEAFF. The CDR3, as DNA: TGTGCCAGCAGTGAACGGGGTCCGTACACTGAAGCTTTCTTT.